The 18 T cell receptor beta chains reported below all come from one sample, sequenced in a study of shared clonotypes between healthy human individuals. The naive CD8 population came from CD45RO-negative cells selected for CCR7, without terminally differentiated effector memory CD45RA+ cells. Clones were read by immunoSEQ multiplex PCR, and TCRdb kept only the in-frame ones, dropping some. The profile shows approximately 2,000,000 clones, 80% to 95% of them singletons. Material: naive CD8+ T cells from PBMCs. The receptors come from a man younger than 35 in good health. Some clones in this sample may be carry-over from other donors' samples.

The V call is TRBV7-9, the J call TRBJ2-2; TRBD1 agrees at 7 bases. The CDR3 consists of 15 residues. Germline V gene sequence: CDR1 SEHNR, CDR2 FQNEAQ (reference sequence). Trimming took 5 bases from V and 7 from J; bases not matched to a gene: 10. The DNA for the CDR3 is TGTGCCAGCAGCCTCCCCGACAGGGTCATCGGGGAGCTGTTTTTT. Protein product: CASSLPDRVIGELFF.

The V gene is TRBV7-9, the J gene TRBJ2-7; D perhaps matches TRBD1 (6 bases). Germline values: CDR1 SEHNR, CDR2 FQNEAQ (reference sequence). The CDR3 has 15 residues. Trimming shortened V by 3 bases and J by 0 bases, and 12 bases separated the two germline ends. The CDR3 region has the DNA TGTGCCAGCAGCTTCACAGGGTCGAGCTCCTACGAGCAGTACTTC. Translated: CASSFTGSSSYEQYF.

A few counts support this clone. The chain couples TRBV7-3 to TRBJ1-1; D not resolved. V dropped 2 bases and J dropped 5 bases, with 9 bases sitting between them. This CDR3 spans 13 amino acids. Germline loops: CDR1 SGHTA, CDR2 FQGTGA. CDR3 sequence reads: CASSLGRATEAFF. For the CDR3, the DNA is TGTGCCAGCAGCTTAGGGAGGGCAACTGAAGCTTTCTTT.

The rearrangement links TRBV7-9 to TRBJ1-1, with no clear D. The germline V and J ends were trimmed by 3 bases and 1 base, with 6 bases remaining between them. Germline V gene data show CDR1 as SEHNR and CDR2 as FQNEAQ (reference sequence). This CDR3 has 13 amino acids. The CDR3 loop reads CASSFMGNTEAFF. In DNA, the CDR3 is TGTGCCAGCAGCTTTATGGGGAACACTGAAGCTTTCTTT.

The rearrangement joins TRBV4-1 to TRBJ2-3, with 9 bases lining up with TRBD2. The CDR3 loop spans 16 amino acids. Trimming cost V 4 bases and J 2 bases; bases outside gene matches: 7. Germline loops: CDR1 MGHRA, CDR2 YSYEKL. In nucleotides, the CDR3 is TGCGCCAGCAGCCCCGAGACTAGCGGCGCCACAGATACGCAGTATTTT. It translates to CASSPETSGATDTQYF.

The genes are TRBV9 and TRBJ2-5, with D hard to call. Germline assignment: CDR1 SGDLS and CDR2 YYNGEE. This CDR3 has 12 residues. Trimming stripped 4 bases from V and 6 bases from J, with 10 bases between. In DNA form, the CDR3 reads TGTGCCAGCAGCCCCGTGGAGAAGACCCAGTACTTC. This translates into CASSPVEKTQYF.

The rearrangement joins TRBV5-6 to TRBJ1-2; 12 bases are a match to TRBD1. The V and J ends lost 4 bases and 7 bases, in that order; junction bases with no gene match: 11. Germline V CDR1 and CDR2: SGHDT, YYEEEE. The length of the CDR3 is 16 residues. CDR3: CASSPFAGTGGGGYTF. The CDR3, as DNA: TGTGCCAGCAGCCCTTTTGCCGGGACAGGGGGCGGTGGCTACACCTTC. Filled out from reference TRBV5-6 and TRBJ1-2, the complete variable domain reads DAGVTQSPTHLIKTRGQQVTLRCSPKSGHDTVSWYQQALGQGPQFIFQYYEEEERQRGNFPDRFSGHQFPNYSSELNVNALLLGDSALYLCASSPFAGTGGGGYTFGSGTRLTVV.

The genes are TRBV28 and TRBJ1-4; TRBD1 is a possible D gene (5 bases). The V and J ends lost 4 bases and 7 bases respectively, with 19 bases between them. The CDR3 sequence is 16 residues long. The germline V gene encodes CDR1 MDHEN and CDR2 SYDVKM. CDR3 residues: CASSSRGSLEGEKLFF. Written as DNA, the CDR3 is TGTGCCAGCAGTTCCCGGGGGTCCTTGGAGGGTGAAAAACTGTTTTTT.

V and J are TRBV30 and TRBJ2-1; D uncertain. Germline V CDR1 and CDR2: GTSNPN, SVGIG (reference sequence). The CDR3 spans 13 residues. V shed 0 bases and J shed 7 bases, with 10 bases lying between them. The CDR3, as DNA: TGTGCCTGGAGTGTTACCCTCGGGAATGAGCAGTTCTTC. The encoded protein is CAWSVTLGNEQFF.

To note about this clone: Other DNA sequences within the sample encode an identical CDR3. The chain uses TRBV27 and TRBJ2-1; 7 bases align to TRBD1. The CDR3 loop spans 12 amino acids. J lost 4 bases, V lost 8 bases, and 2 bases had no gene match. The V gene's germline CDR1 is MNHEY and CDR2 SMNVEV (reference sequence). The CDR3 sequence is CASGTVYNEQFF. DNA of the CDR3: TGTGCCAGCGGGACAGTTTACAATGAGCAGTTCTTC.

The chain joins TRBV4-1 to TRBJ2-5; no clear D gene. V lost 3 bases, J lost 0 bases, and 5 bases lay in between. From germline, CDR1 is MGHRA and CDR2 YSYEKL. The CDR3 has 13 residues. The DNA for the CDR3 is TGCGCCAGCAGCCATTACCACCAAGAGACCCAGTACTTC. It translates to CASSHYHQETQYF.

The chain combines TRBV5-8 with TRBJ1-5; D not certain. The CDR3 runs 16 residues. The V gene's germline CDR1 is SGHTS and CDR2 YDEGEE. V was clipped by 0 bases and J by 6 bases, with 16 bases between them. CDR3 nucleotide sequence: TGTGCCAGCAGCTTGGACCATGGTATTGGGAGTCAGCCCCAGCATTTT. Protein: CASSLDHGIGSQPQHF.

Remarks on this clone: The sample holds other DNA sequences that translate to the same CDR3. J is TRBJ2-7 and V is TRBV7-9, with a weak D call TRBD1 (5 bases). In germline, CDR1 is SEHNR, CDR2 FQNEAQ (reference sequence). Deletions cut 1 base from V and 3 bases from J, with 10 bases between. This CDR3 has 14 residues. The CDR3, as DNA: TGTGCCAGCAGCTTAGTAGGGGTTGGCTACGAGCAGTACTTC. It is translated as CASSLVGVGYEQYF. The entire variable domain, with the rest obtained from reference TRBV7-9 and TRBJ2-7, is as follows: DTGVSQNPRHKITKRGQNVTFRCDPISEHNRLYWYRQTLGQGPEFLTYFQNEAQLEKSRLLSDRFSAERPKGSFSTLEIQRTEQGDSAMYLCASSLVGVGYEQYFGPGTRLTVT.

The V gene is TRBV28, the J gene TRBJ2-7; the D gene is possibly TRBD1 (6 bases). Germline V gives CDR1 MDHEN, CDR2 SYDVKM. The V end lost 0 bases, the J end lost 3 bases, and 18 bases lay between the germline ends. The CDR3 is 17 amino acids. This CDR3 reads CASSLWNVDRRSYEQYF. The CDR3, as DNA: TGTGCCAGCAGTTTATGGAACGTTGACAGGCGAAGCTACGAGCAGTACTTC. Together with reference TRBV28 and TRBJ2-7, the CDR3 gives the full variable domain: DVKVTQSSRYLVKRTGEKVFLECVQDMDHENMFWYRQDPGLGLRLIYFSYDVKMKEKGDIPEGYSVSREKKERFSLILESASTNQTSMYLCASSLWNVDRRSYEQYFGPGTRLTVT.

This chain uses TRBV15 with TRBJ2-6; perhaps D is TRBD1 or TRBD2 (5 bases each). Germline loops: CDR1 LNHNV, CDR2 YYDKDF (reference sequence). The CDR3 extends over 17 amino acids. The germline V and J ends were trimmed by 5 bases and 4 bases, with 18 bases remaining between them. The CDR3, as DNA: TGTGCCACCAGCCCTGAGGGGAGCCCGGGGGGGGCCAACGTCCTGACTTTC. Translated: CATSPEGSPGGANVLTF.

This chain connects TRBV5-1 to TRBJ2-7; D gene uncertain. Germline V gives CDR1 SGHRS, CDR2 YFSETQ. V was shortened by 3 bases and J by 3 bases, with 4 bases between the two germline ends. The CDR3 is 11 residues long. CDR3 sequence reads: CASSYGYEQYF. CDR3 in DNA: TGCGCCAGCAGCTACGGCTACGAGCAGTACTTC.

The chain combines TRBV28 with TRBJ1-6; 9 nucleotides line up with TRBD1. The J segment lost 5 bases and the V segment lost 3 bases, leaving 2 bases of the junction unmatched. CDR3 length equals 15 residues. The germline V gene has CDR1 MDHEN and CDR2 SYDVKM. The CDR3 DNA reads as TGTGCCAGCAGTTTGGACAGGGGAGATAATTCACCCCTCCACTTT. As protein: CASSLDRGDNSPLHF.

This clone was recorded only once. This may stem from a read error, because a much larger clone lies one nucleotide away. The chain uses TRBV4-3 and TRBJ1-2, with D tentatively TRBD1 (5 bases). V was pared by 0 bases and J by 4 bases, with 12 bases between. Germline V gene lookup returns CDR1 LGHNA and CDR2 YSLEER. CDR3 length equals 15 residues. The CDR3 spells CASSQEVRGSYGYTF. The CDR3 nucleotides are TGCGCCAGCAGCCAAGAGGTACGGGGGAGCTATGGCTACACCTTC.